What follows are 18 T cell receptor beta chains derived from one specimen sequenced in a study of neurological immune-mediated disorders. TCRdb reprocessed the 5' RACE reads with MiXCR, giving one entry per CDR3 protein. The sample lists tens of thousands of distinct CDR3 sequences; around 3.6% were seen once. Source material: PBMCs. The source of these receptors is a woman between 45 and 65 years old with multiple sclerosis.

This clonotype was picked up many times. V gene TRBV9 combines with J gene TRBJ1-4, with a possible D match to TRBD1 (5 bases). The CDR3 loop spans 14 amino acids. The V gene's germline CDR1 is SGDLS and CDR2 YYNGEE. Trimming stripped 3 bases from V and 7 bases from J, with 13 bases between. CDR3 amino acids: CASSAPGRSEKLFF. The CDR3 DNA sequence: TGTGCCAGCAGCGCCCCGGGACGGAGTGAAAAACTGTTTTTT.

This clonotype was seen repeatedly, ten times or more. This chain connects TRBV20-1 to TRBJ1-5; D remains ambiguous. CDR1 and CDR2 from the germline V gene are DFQATT and SNEGSKA (reference sequence). Trimming took off 0 bases at V and 2 bases at J, with 8 bases between the two ends. This CDR3 has 14 amino acids. As DNA, the CDR3 is TGCAGTGCTAGAGATCTTATGGGCAATCAGCCCCAGCATTTT. Encoded protein: CSARDLMGNQPQHF.

The sample holds many counts of this clonotype. The chain links TRBV7-2 to TRBJ2-3; 10 bases are shared with TRBD2. With V trimmed by 2 bases and J by 4 bases, 3 bases remained unmatched. The CDR3 contains 15 residues. CDR1 is SGHTA, CDR2 FQGNSA, per germline. Here the CDR3 reads CASSLQAGGSDTQYF. The CDR3 DNA reads as TGTGCCAGCAGCTTACAAGCGGGGGGGTCAGATACGCAGTATTTT.

This clonotype has a count of ten or more. The rearrangement links TRBV12-3 or TRBV12-4 to TRBJ2-2; 11 bases match TRBD2. The V gene end was trimmed by 6 bases and the J gene end by 7 bases; junction bases not matched to a gene: 7. The CDR3 runs 15 residues. Here the CDR3 reads CASRRTSGGGGELFF. In nucleotides, the CDR3 is TGTGCCAGCAGACGAACTAGCGGGGGCGGCGGGGAGCTGTTTTTT.

Many counts were recorded for this clonotype. The chain employs TRBV5-1 and TRBJ1-2; D possibly corresponds to TRBD1 (5 bases). CDR3 length: 14 amino acids. The V and J ends lost 0 bases and 2 bases respectively, with 8 bases between them. Germline-derived CDR1 and CDR2 are SGHRS and YFSETQ. The CDR3 region has the DNA TGCGCCAGCAGCTTGGCACAGGTGAACTATGGCTACACCTTC. Protein sequence: CASSLAQVNYGYTF.

The rearrangement uses TRBV5-5 and TRBJ2-5; D is unresolved. Germline lookup yields CDR1 SGHKS and CDR2 YYEKEE (reference sequence). The CDR3 consists of 12 residues. Trimming shortened V by 2 bases and J by 8 bases, and 10 bases separated the two germline ends. The DNA for the CDR3 is TGTGCCAGCAGCTTCTCGGGCACAACCCAGTACTTC. Protein sequence: CASSFSGTTQYF.

This clonotype was observed many times. The chain links TRBV5-5 to TRBJ2-1; 10 nucleotides align to TRBD2. This CDR3 spans 14 amino acids. The V segment lost 1 base and the J segment 7 bases; nucleotides outside the gene matches: 2. Germline CDR1 and CDR2: SGHKS and YYEKEE (reference sequence). The CDR3 reads CASSLLAGANEQFF. CDR3 in DNA: TGTGCCAGCAGCTTGCTAGCGGGGGCGAATGAGCAGTTCTTC.

This clonotype has ten or more counts. The chain joins TRBV4-3 to TRBJ2-2; D is perhaps TRBD1 (5 bases). Germline lookup yields CDR1 LGHNA and CDR2 YSLEER. There are 17 residues in the CDR3. The V end was cut by 0 bases, the J end by 3 bases, with 14 bases between. DNA for the CDR3: TGCGCCAGCAGCCAAGAAGTCAGGGAATTAGACACCGGGGAGCTGTTTTTT. This sequence encodes CASSQEVRELDTGELFF.

In this sample, this clonotype turned up many times. The chain joins TRBV20-1 to TRBJ2-4; 8 nucleotides align to TRBD2. Germline lookup yields CDR1 DFQATT and CDR2 SNEGSKA (reference sequence). This CDR3 comprises 18 residues. The J segment lost 1 base and the V segment lost 6 bases, leaving 17 bases of the junction unmatched. DNA of the CDR3: TGCAGTGCCGTCATTCGGGGGGGATTAAATGCGGCCAAAAACATTCAGTACTTC. The encoded protein is CSAVIRGGLNAAKNIQYF.

CDR3 nucleotides: TGCAGCGCCGGACGGGACTCTGGGGCCAACGTCCTGACTTTC. Amino acid sequence: CSAGRDSGANVLTF. This chain connects TRBV29-1 to TRBJ2-6; TRBD2 might be the D (5 bases). Germline V lookup: CDR1 SQVTM, CDR2 ANQGSEA. The CDR3 covers 14 residues. V gave up 7 bases and J gave up 0 bases, with 10 bases separating them.

The table lists this clonotype with a few counts. The genes are TRBV7-9 and TRBJ1-1; D not certain. Deletions cut 4 bases from V and 3 bases from J, with 9 bases between. The CDR3 extends over 13 amino acids. CDR1 and CDR2 from the germline V gene are SEHNR and FQNEAQ (reference sequence). The CDR3, as DNA: TGTGCCAGCAGCTACGGGTCCTACACTGAAGCTTTCTTT. This gives the protein CASSYGSYTEAFF.

Notes on this clonotype: This could be a read error, since a much larger clone is one nucleotide away. This chain connects TRBV20-1 to TRBJ2-1; D not resolved. This CDR3 contains 12 residues. The ends were cut back, 6 bases at V and 8 bases at J, with 14 bases in the middle. Germline CDR1 reads DFQATT; CDR2 reads SNEGSKA (reference sequence). In DNA form, the CDR3 reads TGCAGTGCCACCACGTTTGGCGATGAGCAGTTCTTC. Translated, it gives CSATTFGDEQFF.

This clonotype has at least ten counts. The chain is built from TRBV7-2 and TRBJ1-2, with 7 bases matching TRBD1. Losses at the gene ends were 6 bases for V and 3 bases for J; bases not matched to a gene: 10. Germline CDR1 and CDR2: SGHTA and FQGNSA. The CDR3 extends over 15 amino acids. This CDR3 is CASSRNGQVDYGYTF. CDR3 bases: TGTGCCAGCAGTCGTAACGGACAGGTAGACTATGGCTACACCTTC.

The J gene is TRBJ1-1, the V gene TRBV6-2 or TRBV6-3, with 9 bases lining up with TRBD1. With 0 bases clipped from V and 5 bases from J, the junction kept 4 bases outside the gene matches. Germline V gene data show CDR1 as MNHEY and CDR2 as SVGEGT. The CDR3 contains 15 residues. The CDR3 nucleotides read TGTGCCAGCAGTTACTCTCCGGGACAGGGAACTGAAGCTTTCTTT. Amino acids: CASSYSPGQGTEAFF.

In this sample, this clonotype turned up many times. The genes are TRBV7-9 and TRBJ2-3, with D unresolved. Germline V lookup: CDR1 SEHNR, CDR2 FQNEAQ (reference sequence). The CDR3 runs 13 residues. V gave up 1 base and J gave up 5 bases, with 7 bases separating them. The CDR3 DNA follows: TGTGCCAGCAGCTTAGGCCCGGGAGATACGCAGTATTTT. Translation: CASSLGPGDTQYF.

This clonotype was observed many times. The V and J genes are TRBV12-3 or TRBV12-4 and TRBJ1-2; D is uncertain. Trimming stripped 2 bases from V and 8 bases from J, with 21 bases between. This CDR3 contains 16 residues. The CDR3: CASSLLPRIAMEGYTF. CDR3 nucleotide sequence: TGTGCCAGCAGTTTACTCCCACGGATCGCGATGGAAGGCTACACCTTC.

The rearrangement joins TRBV6-2 or TRBV6-3 to TRBJ2-1; TRBD2 agrees at 11 bases. The length of the CDR3 is 16 residues. The V segment lost 5 bases and the J segment 7 bases; nucleotides outside the gene matches: 10. Germline CDR1 and CDR2: MNHEY and SVGEGT. The CDR3 reads CASSRPLAGGHNEQFF. CDR3 sequence (DNA): TGTGCCAGCAGTAGGCCCTTAGCGGGGGGGCATAATGAGCAGTTCTTC.

At least ten counts were recorded for this clonotype. A read error may account for a junction end that differs from germline. The rearrangement uses TRBV7-2 and TRBJ2-1, with 11 bases that match TRBD2. This CDR3 is built from 14 residues. CDR1 is SGHTA, CDR2 FQGNSA, per germline. The CDR3 nucleotides read TGTGCCAGCAGGTTAGCGGGGGGGCCGAATGAGCAGTTCTTC. This codes for CASRLAGGPNEQFF.